This is a list of T cell receptor beta chains from one sample in a study of T cell repertoires in cytomegalovirus infection. TCRdb recomputed calls from the reads with MiXCR, one row per CDR3 protein. The sample lists 310,000 or so distinct CDR3 sequences; roughly 16% were seen once. The sample comprised PBMCs. These receptors were obtained from a human donor in good health (CMV status not recorded). Some clones in this sample may be carry-over from other donors' samples. The CDR3 runs from the conserved cysteine through the conserved F or W. D genes are given only for firm matches. A row's size may be missing; if present it is once, few, many or a size class.

cdr3_length	d_call	v_call	j_call	clone_size	cdr3_nt	cdr3_aa
14	.	TRBV7-2	TRBJ2-2	few	TGTGCCAGCAACGCACAGGCGAACACCGGGGAGCTGTTTTTT	CASNAQANTGELFF
12	.	TRBV25-1	TRBJ1-6	few	TGTGCCAGCACCAGGGAAGGTTCACCCCTCCACTTT	CASTREGSPLHF
14	.	TRBV10-3	TRBJ2-7	.	TGTGCCATCAGCTCGTTGAGGAGCTCCTACGAGCAGTACTTC	CAISSLRSSYEQYF
13	.	TRBV7-2	TRBJ1-5	many	TGTGCCAGCAGCTTAGGTCCCGGTCAGCCCCAGCATTTT	CASSLGPGQPQHF
15	TRBD1	TRBV5-6	TRBJ1-2	many	TGTGCCAGCAGCCGTTGGGGACAGGGAAACTATGGCTACACCTTC	CASSRWGQGNYGYTF
14	.	TRBV7-9	TRBJ2-4	.	TGTGCCAGCAGCGCGGACAGTGGGCAAAACATTCAGTACTTC	CASSADSGQNIQYF
19	TRBD2	TRBV12-5	TRBJ2-1	.	TGTGCTAGTGGTTTGGTTTTAGGGGGACTAGCGGGGGGGCACAATGAGCAGTTCTTC	CASGLVLGGLAGGHNEQFF
17	.	TRBV28	TRBJ1-5	.	TGTGCCAGCAGTTTATTTGAGACCCGGGACGGCAATCAGCCCCAGCATTTT	CASSLFETRDGNQPQHF
12	.	TRBV2	TRBJ2-5	many	TGTGCCAGCAGGGACAACCAAGAGACCCAGTACTTC	CASRDNQETQYF
14	.	TRBV20-1	TRBJ2-1	.	TGCAGTGCTCGGGAACCAGGTAGATACAATGAGCAGTTCTTC	CSAREPGRYNEQFF
14	.	TRBV7-9	TRBJ2-3	few	TGTGCCAGCGGGCCTGACAGCGGAGCAGATACGCAGTATTTT	CASGPDSGADTQYF
15	TRBD1	TRBV20-1	TRBJ2-7	many	TGCAGTGCCTCAAAACAGGGGACCCCTATTTACGAGCAGTACTTC	CSASKQGTPIYEQYF
16	.	TRBV19	TRBJ2-1	.	TGTGCCAGTATCGGCTCTGGGGCCGCTGGGGGGCATGAGCAGTTCTTC	CASIGSGAAGGHEQFF
13	.	TRBV7-9	TRBJ1-2	few	TGTGCCAGCAGCTTTACGGGGGTGCATGGCTACACCTTC	CASSFTGVHGYTF
16	.	TRBV15	TRBJ2-7	.	TGTGCCACCAGCAGAGATCCGGGGGTTTTGGGTTACGAGCAGTACTTC	CATSRDPGVLGYEQYF
13	.	TRBV20-1	TRBJ1-4	few	TGCAGTGCGCCCGCCGGGGTTAGTGAAAAACTGTTTTTT	CSAPAGVSEKLFF
13	.	TRBV28	TRBJ2-3	few	TGTGCCAGCAGTTCCGCCCCCACAGATACGCAGTATTTT	CASSSAPTDTQYF
16	TRBD1	TRBV19	TRBJ1-5	many	TGTGCCAGTCAAACGCAGGGGGCTAGGAGCAATCAGCCCCAGCATTTT	CASQTQGARSNQPQHF
15	.	TRBV7-2	TRBJ2-7	many	TGTGCCAGCAGCTTAGTCCATCAAGCCCCCTACGAGCAGTACTTC	CASSLVHQAPYEQYF
13	.	TRBV18	TRBJ1-5	few	TGTGCCAGCTCACCGACAGGATATCAGCCCCAGCATTTT	CASSPTGYQPQHF
16	.	TRBV4-1	TRBJ1-6	few	TGCGCCAGCAGCCAAGCAGTGAACTCCTATAATTCACCCCTCCACTTT	CASSQAVNSYNSPLHF
15	TRBD1	TRBV12-5	TRBJ1-2	.	TGTGCTAGTGGTTTGCGACAGGGGGTCGTATATGGCTACACCTTC	CASGLRQGVVYGYTF
18	TRBD1	TRBV18	TRBJ1-1	many	TGTGCCAGCTCACCGCCTGGGACAGGGGCCGGGATGAACACTGAAGCTTTCTTT	CASSPPGTGAGMNTEAFF
14	.	TRBV6-2/TRBV6-3	TRBJ1-2	.	TGTGCCAGCAGTTACGGGCCAGGGATATACGGCTACACCTTC	CASSYGPGIYGYTF
14	TRBD1	TRBV19	TRBJ1-5	many	TGTGCCAGTAGCGGACAGGGACGCAATCAGCCCCAGCATTTT	CASSGQGRNQPQHF
18	TRBD2	TRBV4-2	TRBJ2-3	many	TGTGCCAGCAGCCAGTCCACACCGGGACTAGCTATGTCAGATACGCAGTATTTT	CASSQSTPGLAMSDTQYF
13	.	TRBV18	TRBJ1-2	.	TGTGCCAGCTCACCATCAGGGCCCTATGGCTACACCTTC	CASSPSGPYGYTF
15	TRBD1	TRBV7-2	TRBJ1-2	many	TGTGCCAGCAGCTTATGGGGGGACAGGGTCTATGGCTACACCTTC	CASSLWGDRVYGYTF
15	TRBD1	TRBV6-6	TRBJ2-7	few	TGTGCCAGCAGTTACCCCGGACAGGGACAATACGAGCAGTACTTC	CASSYPGQGQYEQYF
16	TRBD2	TRBV20-1	TRBJ2-2	.	TGCAGTGCTAGAGATCTGGCGGGGGAGAACACCGGGGAGCTGTTTTTT	CSARDLAGENTGELFF
13	.	TRBV20-1	TRBJ2-1	many	TGCAGTGCTAACAGCGGCGCCTACAATGAGCAGTTCTTC	CSANSGAYNEQFF
15	.	TRBV7-2	TRBJ1-2	many	TGTGCCAGCAGCTCAGACCCCGCCCGGGGGTCTGGCTACACCTTC	CASSSDPARGSGYTF
14	TRBD2	TRBV5-1	TRBJ2-3	.	TGCGCCAGCAGTAGCGGGGCTGGCACAGATACGCAGTATTTT	CASSSGAGTDTQYF
11	.	TRBV6-1	TRBJ1-1	many	TGTGCCAGCACGGCTTACACTGAAGCTTTCTTT	CASTAYTEAFF
14	.	TRBV20-1	TRBJ1-6	few	TGCAGTGCTAGAGATAACGGCCGGCCAAGGACCCTCCACTTT	CSARDNGRPRTLHF
14	.	TRBV7-6	TRBJ2-3	few	TGTGCCAGCAGCTTCGGGACCGTTACAGATACGCAGTATTTT	CASSFGTVTDTQYF
17	TRBD1	TRBV28	TRBJ1-5	.	TGTGCCAGCAGTTCACAATCAGGGGGCCTGAGCAATCAGCCCCAGCATTTT	CASSSQSGGLSNQPQHF
14	.	TRBV4-3	TRBJ2-2	few	TGCGCCAGCAGCCAAGATCCGGGGACCGGGGAGCTGTTTTTT	CASSQDPGTGELFF
13	.	TRBV15	TRBJ2-1	.	TGTGCCACCCTTAAAACATCCTACAATGAGCAGTTCTTC	CATLKTSYNEQFF
15	.	TRBV20-1	TRBJ2-3	few	TGCAGTGCTTTAGGGGGTCTACAGTACGTAGATACGCAGTATTTT	CSALGGLQYVDTQYF
13	TRBD1	TRBV7-6	TRBJ2-3	many	TGTGCCAGCAGCATGACAGGGGCGGGGACGCAGTATTTT	CASSMTGAGTQYF